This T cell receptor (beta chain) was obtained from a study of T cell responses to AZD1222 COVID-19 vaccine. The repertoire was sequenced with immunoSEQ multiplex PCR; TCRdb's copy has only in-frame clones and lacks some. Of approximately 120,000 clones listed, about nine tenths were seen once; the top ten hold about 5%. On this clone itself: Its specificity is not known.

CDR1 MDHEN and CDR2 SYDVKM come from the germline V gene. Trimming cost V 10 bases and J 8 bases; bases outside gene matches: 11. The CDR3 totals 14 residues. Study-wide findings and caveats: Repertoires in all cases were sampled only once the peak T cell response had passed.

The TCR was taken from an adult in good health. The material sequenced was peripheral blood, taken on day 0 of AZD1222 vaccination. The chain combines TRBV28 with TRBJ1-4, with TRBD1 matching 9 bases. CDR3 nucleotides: TGTGCCACGGACAGGGGTCCTGTGAGCGAAAAACTGTTTTTT. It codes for CATDRGPVSEKLFF.